The clone carrying this T cell receptor beta chain was recorded many times. No antigen is known for it. Trimming took 1 base from V and 2 from J, leaving 11 bases between them. CDR1 LGHDT and CDR2 YNNKEL come from the germline V gene (reference sequence). The CDR3 has 15 amino acids. From RNA transcripts, TCR beta CDR3 regions were amplified. Researchers ran a first-round RT-PCR on the TCR CDR3 using the HTBI primer set. MiXCR, applied by TCRdb to the multiplex PCR reads, yields one record per CDR3 protein. The repertoire holds over 300,000 distinct CDR3 sequences, roughly 14% seen once, with 8% to 13% in the top ten. This specimen comes from a study of T cells in Graves' hyperthyroidism and ophthalmopathy. The study, taken as a whole, reports: The model forecast ophthalmopathy, anticipating it by a median around 6.5 months before onset. Using 13 V-J features, a model discriminated ophthalmopathy from stable hyperthyroidism.

Recently diagnosed hyperthyroidism of less than 2 months' duration affected patients aged 18 to 65. It was uncontrolled infection, other autoimmune disease, pregnancy or lactation that excluded patients. The receptor was isolated from a woman aged 55-70 years with Graves' hyperthyroidism. This chain joins TRBV3-1 and TRBJ1-2, with D perhaps TRBD1 (5 bases). Source material: blood. As DNA, the CDR3 is TGTGCCAGCAGCCAAGCGGGGGTCCAGAACTATGGCTACACCTTC. Its translation is CASSQAGVQNYGYTF.